These 16 T cell receptor beta chains were all obtained from the same sample, sequenced in a study of blood T cell repertoires in COVID-19. This table comes from immunoSEQ multiplex PCR, and its TCRdb copy is limited to in-frame clones, with some not included. The table lists some 260,000 clones, about 73% of them singletons, with 3% to 3.5% in the top ten. The specimen was peripheral blood. The source is an elderly woman with acute or convalescent COVID-19.

The chain recombines TRBV29-1 with TRBJ2-1, with TRBD2 matching over 8 bases. Germline loops: CDR1 SQVTM, CDR2 ANQGSEA. J was trimmed by 4 bases and V by 7 bases; bases with no gene match: 15. This CDR3 is 16 amino acids long. CDR3 coding DNA: TGCAGCGCCGAGGTTCGCGGGGGGATCACTTACAATGAGCAGTTCTTC. It translates to CSAEVRGGITYNEQFF.

The chain uses TRBV5-4 and TRBJ1-2; 7 bases map to TRBD1. J gave up 4 bases and V 4 bases, and 4 bases lay outside the gene matches. There are 13 residues in the CDR3. Germline CDR1 is SGHNT and CDR2 is YYREEE (reference sequence). The CDR3 reads CASSRRDSYGYTF. The DNA of the CDR3 is TGTGCCAGCAGCCGCCGGGACAGCTATGGCTACACCTTC. Drawing the rest from reference TRBV5-4 and TRBJ1-2, the complete variable domain is ETGVTQSPTHLIKTRGQQVTLRCSSQSGHNTVSWYQQALGQGPQFIFQYYREEENGRGNFPPRFSGLQFPNYSSELNVNALELDDSALYLCASSRRDSYGYTFGSGTRLTVV.

The chain links TRBV7-2 to TRBJ1-2, with 9 bases fitting TRBD1. This CDR3 comprises 16 residues. Germline-derived CDR1 and CDR2 are SGHTA and FQGNSA. The ends lost 3 bases at V and 2 bases at J; junction bases unmatched: 7. CDR3 nucleotides: TGTGCCAGCAGCTTGTGGAGGACAGGGGTAAACTATGGCTACACCTTC. Protein: CASSLWRTGVNYGYTF.

The chain links TRBV6-2 or TRBV6-3 to TRBJ1-5; 7 bases map to TRBD1. The CDR3 contains 15 residues. The V gene's germline CDR1 is MNHEY and CDR2 SVGEGT. J was trimmed by 0 bases and V by 6 bases; bases with no gene match: 5. CDR3 sequence (DNA): TGTGCCAGCAGCCTACAGGGGATTAGCAATCAGCCCCAGCATTTT. It translates to CASSLQGISNQPQHF.

This clone was recorded at least ten times. The V call is TRBV5-5, the J call TRBJ2-3; TRBD2 might be the D (5 bases). This CDR3 comprises 15 residues. V gave up 4 bases and J gave up 6 bases, with 18 bases separating them. The germline gives CDR1 SGHKS, CDR2 YYEKEE (reference sequence). The DNA of the CDR3 is TGTGCCAGCAGCACTCAGGTCGGACTGGGGGATACGCAGTATTTT. Translated: CASSTQVGLGDTQYF.

This clone turned up a few times. The gene calls are TRBV10-3 and TRBJ2-1; D is undetermined. Trimming stripped 2 bases from V and 9 bases from J, with 14 bases between. Per the germline V gene, CDR1 is ENHRY and CDR2 is SYGVKD. The CDR3 totals 14 residues. This CDR3 is CAISEPSSVGEQFF. The CDR3 DNA is TGTGCCATCAGTGAGCCCTCAAGTGTCGGTGAGCAGTTCTTC.

The chain carries TRBV7-2 and TRBJ1-2, with TRBD1 matching 8 bases. Germline lookup yields CDR1 SGHTA and CDR2 FQGNSA. With V trimmed by 5 bases and J by 5 bases, 13 bases remained unmatched. The CDR3 contains 16 residues. CDR3 region: CASSPVGQGNWYGYTF. The DNA of the CDR3 is TGTGCCAGCAGCCCCGTAGGACAGGGAAATTGGTATGGCTACACCTTC.

At least ten counts were recorded for this clone. The chain has TRBV19 and TRBJ1-5; 11 nucleotides agree with TRBD1. Germline assignment: CDR1 LNHDA and CDR2 SQIVND (reference sequence). The CDR3 is made up of 16 amino acids. V was clipped by 7 bases and J by 1 base; unmatched bases: 6. The CDR3 region has the DNA TGTGCCAGTACCCCCTGGGACAGGGGGAGCAATCAGCCCCAGCATTTT. Its protein is CASTPWDRGSNQPQHF.

Only a few counts were recorded for this clone. This CDR3 is CASSQPPGTSGSRETQYF. For the CDR3, the DNA is TGCGCCAGCAGCCAACCTCCCGGGACTAGCGGGAGTAGGGAGACCCAGTACTTC. The chain links TRBV4-1 to TRBJ2-5, with 14 bases fitting TRBD2. The CDR3 sequence is 18 residues long. Germline V lookup: CDR1 MGHRA, CDR2 YSYEKL. V shed 2 bases, J shed 5 bases, and the junction held 10 bases outside the gene matches.

J is TRBJ2-7 and V is TRBV6-6, with D unresolved. The CDR3 runs 12 residues. Deletions cut 4 bases from V and 2 bases from J, with 6 bases between. The germline V gene has CDR1 MNHNY and CDR2 SVGAGI (reference sequence). The CDR3 loop is CASSSRAYEQYF. The CDR3, as DNA: TGTGCCAGCAGTTCTCGAGCCTACGAGCAGTACTTC.

V and J are TRBV20-1 and TRBJ2-2; D uncertain. Trimming took 3 bases from V and 4 from J, leaving 9 bases between them. The CDR3 spans 13 residues. Germline-derived CDR1 and CDR2 are DFQATT and SNEGSKA (reference sequence). The CDR3 spells CSASLPGTGELFF. CDR3 nucleotides: TGCAGTGCTAGTCTCCCCGGCACCGGGGAGCTGTTTTTT.

The chain has TRBV7-3 and TRBJ2-5; the match to TRBD2 covers 9 bases. V was clipped by 8 bases and J by 2 bases; unmatched bases: 9. Germline V gene lookup returns CDR1 SGHTA and CDR2 FQGTGA. This CDR3 comprises 15 residues. The CDR3 region is CASRPSGVGQETQYF. For the CDR3, the DNA is TGTGCCAGCCGCCCTAGCGGGGTCGGGCAAGAGACCCAGTACTTC.

This chain links TRBV25-1 with TRBJ2-3; TRBD2 might be the D (5 bases). From germline, CDR1 is MGHDK and CDR2 SYGVNS. Trimming shortened V by 5 bases and J by 2 bases, and 17 bases separated the two germline ends. The CDR3 sequence is 16 residues long. The CDR3 is CASSLGARSATDTQYF. The CDR3 DNA reads TGTGCCAGCAGTTTGGGAGCTAGATCTGCCACAGATACGCAGTATTTT.

The chain uses TRBV11-1 and TRBJ2-7; D call uncertain. The ends were cut back, 5 bases at V and 0 bases at J, with 5 bases in the middle. The germline V gene has CDR1 SGHAT and CDR2 FQDESV (reference sequence). The CDR3 spans 12 residues. CDR3 DNA: TGTGCCAGCAGCCCCAGCTCCTACGAGCAGTACTTC. This encodes CASSPSSYEQYF.

In its sample, this clone was seen a few times. The J gene is TRBJ1-4, the V gene TRBV25-1; tentatively, D is TRBD1 (6 bases). In germline, CDR1 is MGHDK, CDR2 SYGVNS. This CDR3 has 14 residues. Trimming took off 6 bases at V and 5 bases at J, with 13 bases between the two ends. CDR3 in amino acids: CASRGQLENEKLFF. The DNA for the CDR3 is TGTGCCAGCAGAGGACAGCTAGAGAATGAAAAACTGTTTTTT.

CDR3 nucleotide sequence: TGTGCCAGCAGCCAGACGTACAGACAGACCTCTGGAAACACCATATATTTT. This translates into CASSQTYRQTSGNTIYF. The J gene is TRBJ1-3, the V gene TRBV3-1 (or the pseudogene TRBV3-2); a weak D match, TRBD1 (5 bases). CDR3 length: 17 residues. The V gene lost 3 bases and the J gene lost 0 bases, with 15 bases spanning the gap. The germline V gene encodes CDR1 LGHDT and CDR2 YNNKEL (reference sequence).